This T cell receptor beta chain was retrieved from a study of blood T cell repertoires in COVID-19. Study in general: T cells, B-cell-depleted T cells, or PBMCs supplied cDNA or gDNA.

The CDR3 extends over 13 amino acids. Germline V gives CDR1 GTSNPN, CDR2 SVGIG (reference sequence). With 5 bases clipped from V and 4 bases from J, the junction kept 4 bases outside the gene matches. Original processing notes: Using reference gene primer amplification, nucleated cell counts were estimated. TCRdb's table, derived via immunoSEQ multiplex PCR, lists solely in-frame clones and lacks some. Clonal size and the V and J genes are those of that table, whereas D and trimming came from the DNA. The table records fewer than 120,000 clones, around 89% of them present only once. The TCR was taken from a woman in her fifties or sixties with acute or convalescent COVID-19. This rearrangement joins TRBV30 to TRBJ1-1, with TRBD1 matching 10 bases. Sequencing was carried out using peripheral blood. The CDR3: CAWGGQGITEAFF. CDR3 DNA: TGTGCCTGGGGGGGACAGGGGATCACTGAAGCTTTCTTT.